This is a list of T cell receptor beta chains from one sample in a study of cytomegalovirus exposure and HLA in healthy donors. Sequencing used immunoSEQ multiplex PCR; TCRdb keeps in-frame clones, though not all of them. The sample consists of over 200,000 clones, about 89% of them appearing once. Material: PBMCs. The origin of the receptors is a young woman in good health and CMV-seronegative. Both conserved end residues are part of each CDR3. The D gene is left open where the match is weak. Only some rows state a clone size, as once, few, many or a class for expanded clones.

v_call	d_call	clone_size	j_call	cdr3_aa	cdr3_nt
TRBV2	TRBD2	-	TRBJ2-1	CASSETLADSYNEQFF	TGTGCCAGCAGTGAAACACTAGCGGACTCCTACAATGAGCAGTTCTTC
TRBV15	TRBD1	-	TRBJ2-6	CATSGDRVSGANVLTF	TGTGCCACCAGCGGGGACAGGGTCTCTGGGGCCAACGTCCTGACTTTC
TRBV7-2	-	-	TRBJ2-7	CASSLSTPSYEQYF	TGTGCCAGCAGCTTATCGACACCATCCTACGAGCAGTACTTC
TRBV20-1	-	-	TRBJ2-1	CSGDTYNEQFF	TGCAGTGGGGACACCTACAATGAGCAGTTCTTC
TRBV9	-	once	TRBJ1-3	CASSGDQGLFFSGNTIYF	TGTGCCAGCAGCGGCGACCAGGGACTTTTTTTCTCTGGAAACACCATATATTTT
TRBV27	-	-	TRBJ2-1	CASSLSIAGLIRYNEQFF	TGTGCCAGCAGTTTATCGATCGCAGGCCTAATACGCTACAATGAGCAGTTCTTC
TRBV5-1	-	-	TRBJ2-5	CASSFGALTETQYF	TGCGCCAGCAGCTTTGGGGCTCTGACAGAGACCCAGTACTTC
TRBV7-3	-	-	TRBJ2-7	CASSIRGGGSYEQYF	TGTGCCAGCAGCATAAGAGGGGGGGGGTCCTACGAGCAGTACTTC
TRBV7-9	-	-	TRBJ1-3	CASSLEYTRDSGNTIYF	TGTGCCAGCAGCTTAGAGTACACGAGGGACTCTGGAAACACCATATATTTT
TRBV9	TRBD2	-	TRBJ2-4	CASSVESGRHAKNIQYF	TGTGCCAGCAGCGTAGAGAGCGGGAGGCATGCCAAAAACATTCAGTACTTC
TRBV27	TRBD1	once	TRBJ1-2	CASRPGGSDYGYTF	TGTGCCAGCAGGCCAGGGGGAAGTGACTATGGCTACACCTTC
TRBV18	TRBD1	-	TRBJ1-2	CASSPKQGADYGYTF	TGTGCCAGCTCTCCCAAACAGGGGGCGGACTATGGCTACACCTTC
TRBV5-4	TRBD1	-	TRBJ1-4	CASSPTGQGDEKLFF	TGTGCCAGCAGCCCAACCGGACAGGGGGATGAAAAACTGTTTTTT
TRBV9	-	-	TRBJ1-1	CASSPGGGRTEAFF	TGTGCCAGCAGCCCCGGCGGGGGCCGCACTGAAGCTTTCTTT
TRBV2	-	once	TRBJ1-1	CASSNRAGNTEAFF	TGTGCCAGCAGTAACAGGGCCGGGAACACTGAAGCTTTCTTT
TRBV7-9	TRBD1	once	TRBJ2-5	CASRGTAFQETQYF	TGTGCCAGCAGGGGGACAGCCTTCCAAGAGACCCAGTACTTC
TRBV2	TRBD2	-	TRBJ2-7	CASSTPTSGITYEQYF	TGTGCCAGCAGTACCCCGACTAGCGGGATTACCTACGAGCAGTACTTC
TRBV4-3	TRBD2	-	TRBJ2-1	CASSQDMLAGGYEQFF	TGCGCCAGCAGCCAAGATATGCTAGCGGGGGGTTATGAGCAGTTCTTC
TRBV7-9	-	few	TRBJ2-1	CSSSVQHNEQFF	TGTTCCAGCAGCGTACAGCACAATGAGCAGTTCTTC
TRBV19	-	-	TRBJ1-5	CASSIPYARARDSNQPQHF	TGTGCCAGTAGTATCCCATACGCGCGTGCACGCGATAGCAATCAGCCCCAGCATTTT
TRBV10-1	-	-	TRBJ2-3	CASSEPGSSTDTQYF	TGCGCCAGCAGTGAGCCAGGGTCTAGCACAGATACGCAGTATTTT
TRBV7-6	-	once	TRBJ2-3	CASSLGVFLSTDTQYF	TGTGCCAGCAGCTTAGGTGTCTTTCTAAGCACAGATACGCAGTATTTT
TRBV27	-	-	TRBJ2-7	CASSLLGGRLYEQYF	TGTGCCAGCAGTTTATTGGGGGGGCGCCTCTACGAGCAGTACTTC
TRBV5-4	TRBD2	few	TRBJ2-3	CASRRWGTSGGGETDTQYF	TGTGCCAGCAGGAGGTGGGGGACTAGCGGGGGGGGAGAGACAGATACGCAGTATTTT
TRBV9	TRBD2	-	TRBJ2-1	CASSVWTSFDEQFF	TGTGCCAGCAGCGTTTGGACTAGTTTCGATGAGCAGTTCTTC
TRBV15	-	-	TRBJ2-1	CATSRKGGGLYNEQFF	TGTGCCACCAGCAGAAAAGGGGGGGGTCTCTACAATGAGCAGTTCTTC
TRBV27	TRBD1	-	TRBJ2-7	CASSPRTGLFSYEQYF	TGTGCCAGCAGTCCTAGGACAGGCCTCTTTTCCTACGAGCAGTACTTC
TRBV6-1	TRBD1	-	TRBJ2-3	CASRQGANTDTQYF	TGTGCCAGCAGACAGGGGGCCAACACAGATACGCAGTATTTT
TRBV7-3	TRBD2	-	TRBJ2-1	CASSVAGAYNEQFF	TGTGCCAGCAGCGTAGCGGGTGCTTACAATGAGCAGTTCTTC
TRBV18	TRBD1	-	TRBJ2-2	CASSAFTGASNTGELFF	TGTGCCAGCTCGGCATTTACAGGGGCCTCGAACACCGGGGAGCTGTTTTTT
TRBV7-9	-	-	TRBJ1-1	CSSSLEPGGAFF	TGTTCCAGCAGCTTAGAGCCGGGGGGGGCTTTCTTT
TRBV6-6	-	once	TRBJ1-4	CASSYLQLNEKLFF	TGTGCCAGCAGTTACCTACAGCTTAATGAAAAACTGTTTTTT
TRBV6-5	TRBD1	few	TRBJ2-5	CASSSDRAQQETQYF	TGTGCCAGCAGTTCGGACAGGGCTCAACAAGAGACCCAGTACTTC
TRBV7-9	-	-	TRBJ2-3	CASSLVLVRTQYF	TGTGCCAGCAGCTTAGTCTTAGTACGCACGCAGTATTTT
TRBV5-1	TRBD2	-	TRBJ2-7	CASSPRPGGSYEQYF	TGCGCCAGCAGCCCGAGGCCGGGGGGAAGCTACGAGCAGTACTTC
TRBV4-1	TRBD1	once	TRBJ2-7	CASSQDLVGQGAYEQYF	TGCGCCAGCAGCCAAGATCTCGTGGGACAGGGTGCCTACGAGCAGTACTTC
TRBV6-1	TRBD1	once	TRBJ2-2	CASSDRGRVGELFF	TGTGCCAGCTCCGACAGGGGGCGGGTCGGGGAGCTGTTTTTT
TRBV18	-	-	TRBJ2-7	CASSPPAPLGRVDYEQYF	TGTGCCAGCTCACCACCGGCCCCCCTGGGCAGGGTGGACTACGAGCAGTACTTC
TRBV27	-	-	TRBJ1-5	CASSYTGINQPQHF	TGTGCCAGCAGTTATACAGGGATCAATCAGCCCCAGCATTTT
TRBV14	-	few	TRBJ2-2	CASSQDLLNTGELFF	TGTGCCAGCAGCCAAGATCTGTTAAACACCGGGGAGCTGTTTTTT